A selection of T cell receptor beta chains follows, all from one sample in a study of T-cell memory formation after mild COVID-19. TCRdb fed the 5' RACE reads into MiXCR, producing one record per CDR3 protein. The repertoire holds approximately 450,000 distinct CDR3 sequences, with around a sixth as singletons. The material sequenced was PBMCs or a T cell subset sorted from them (not recorded which). The origin of the receptors is an adult woman who had mild COVID-19 (a few samples of this study predate the infection). Cell type and time point are not known. CDR3s include the opening cysteine and the closing phenylalanine or tryptophan. The D gene is left open where the match is weak. Only some rows state a clone size, as once, few, many or a class for expanded clones.

cdr3_aa d_call v_call clone_size j_call
CATAQEKKTYEQYF . TRBV24-1 few TRBJ2-7
CASSPPSGQSYGYTF TRBD1 TRBV18 few TRBJ1-2
CASSHHGATGGYTF . TRBV7-9 . TRBJ1-2
CASKQGNTEAFF . TRBV19 . TRBJ1-1
CASSLDGLETDTQYF . TRBV7-7 . TRBJ2-3
CASSQGIADYTDTQYF . TRBV4-1 . TRBJ2-3
CSASPRNYGYTF . TRBV20-1 . TRBJ1-2
CASSAGTSGRGEQYF TRBD2 TRBV28 . TRBJ2-7
CASSPSGGFTGELFF TRBD2 TRBV9 . TRBJ2-2
CSGKEDRLGEQFF . TRBV20-1 . TRBJ2-1
CASSVLSGGPSYEQYF TRBD2 TRBV5-1 . TRBJ2-7
CASSLEDRQAFF . TRBV12-3/TRBV12-4 few TRBJ1-1
CASSQDSGAPYNEQFF TRBD2 TRBV3-1 . TRBJ2-1
CASRETGAGNQPQHF TRBD1 TRBV12-3/TRBV12-4 . TRBJ1-5
CASRHNRGNQPQHF TRBD1 TRBV12-3/TRBV12-4 . TRBJ1-5
CASSLDPREQYF . TRBV5-1 few TRBJ2-7